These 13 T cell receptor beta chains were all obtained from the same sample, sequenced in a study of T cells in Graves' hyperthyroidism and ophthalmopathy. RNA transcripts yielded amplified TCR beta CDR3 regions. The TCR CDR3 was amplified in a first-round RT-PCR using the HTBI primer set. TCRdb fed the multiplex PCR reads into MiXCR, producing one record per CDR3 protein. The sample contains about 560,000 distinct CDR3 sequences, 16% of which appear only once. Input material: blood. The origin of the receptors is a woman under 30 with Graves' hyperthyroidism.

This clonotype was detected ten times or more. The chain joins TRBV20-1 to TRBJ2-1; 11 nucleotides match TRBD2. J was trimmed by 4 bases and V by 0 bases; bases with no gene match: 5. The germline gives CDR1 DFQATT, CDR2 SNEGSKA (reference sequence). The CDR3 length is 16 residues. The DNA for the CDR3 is TGCAGTGCTAGAGACCCGACTAGCGGGACTTACAATGAGCAGTTCTTC. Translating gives CSARDPTSGTYNEQFF.

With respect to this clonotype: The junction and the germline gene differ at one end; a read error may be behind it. CDR3 DNA sequence: TGTGGCAGCAGTAAGCGGGAGGGCCCGCTTGGAGATACGCAGTATTTT. Translation gives CGSSKREGPLGDTQYF. The genes are TRBV6-1 and TRBJ2-3; 10 bases agree with TRBD2. Germline lookup yields CDR1 MNHNS and CDR2 SASEGT. The CDR3 runs to 16 residues.

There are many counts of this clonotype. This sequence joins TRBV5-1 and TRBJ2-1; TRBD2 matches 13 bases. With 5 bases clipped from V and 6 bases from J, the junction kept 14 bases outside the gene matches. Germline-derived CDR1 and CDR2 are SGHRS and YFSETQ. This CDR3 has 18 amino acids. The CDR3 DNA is TGCGCCAGCAGAGTAGGGTCGCTCAGGACTAGCGGGGGCAATGAGCAGTTCTTC. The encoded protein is CASRVGSLRTSGGNEQFF.

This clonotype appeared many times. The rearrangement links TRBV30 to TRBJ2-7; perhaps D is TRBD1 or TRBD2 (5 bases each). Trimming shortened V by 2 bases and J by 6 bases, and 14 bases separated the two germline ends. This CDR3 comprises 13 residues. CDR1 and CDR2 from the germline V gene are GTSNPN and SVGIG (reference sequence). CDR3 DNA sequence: TGTGCCTGGAGTTTGCTTCCCGGGACCGAGCAGTACTTC. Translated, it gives CAWSLLPGTEQYF.

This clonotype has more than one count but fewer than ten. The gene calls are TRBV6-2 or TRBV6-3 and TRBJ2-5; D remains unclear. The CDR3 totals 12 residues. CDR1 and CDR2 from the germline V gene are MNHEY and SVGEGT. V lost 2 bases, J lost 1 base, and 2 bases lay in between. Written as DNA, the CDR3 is TGTGCCAGCAGTTACCTCCAAGAGACCCAGTACTTC. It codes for CASSYLQETQYF.

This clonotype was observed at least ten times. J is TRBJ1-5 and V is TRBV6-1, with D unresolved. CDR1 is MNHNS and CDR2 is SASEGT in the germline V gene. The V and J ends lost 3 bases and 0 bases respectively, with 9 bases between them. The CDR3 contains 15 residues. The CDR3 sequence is CASSDSMYSNQPQHF. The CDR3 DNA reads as TGTGCCAGCAGTGACAGTATGTATAGCAATCAGCCCCAGCATTTT.

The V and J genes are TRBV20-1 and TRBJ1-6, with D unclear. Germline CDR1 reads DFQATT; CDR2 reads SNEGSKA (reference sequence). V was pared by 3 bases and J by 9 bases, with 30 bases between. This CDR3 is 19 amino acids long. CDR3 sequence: CSASPAGHPEARIGSPLHF. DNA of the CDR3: TGCAGTGCTAGCCCCGCAGGTCACCCCGAAGCACGAATAGGTTCACCCCTCCACTTT.

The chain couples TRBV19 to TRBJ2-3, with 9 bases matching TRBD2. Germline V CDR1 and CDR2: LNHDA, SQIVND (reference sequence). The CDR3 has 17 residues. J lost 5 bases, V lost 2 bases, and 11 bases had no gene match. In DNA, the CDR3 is TGTGCCAGTAGTATATGGTTGCGGGAGGGCCGGGAAGATACGCAGTATTTT. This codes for CASSIWLREGREDTQYF. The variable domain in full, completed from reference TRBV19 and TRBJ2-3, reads DGGITQSPKYLFRKEGQNVTLSCEQNLNHDAMYWYRQDPGQGLRLIYYSQIVNDFQKGDIAEGYSVSREKKESFPLTVTSAQKNPTAFYLCASSIWLREGREDTQYFGPGTRLTVL.

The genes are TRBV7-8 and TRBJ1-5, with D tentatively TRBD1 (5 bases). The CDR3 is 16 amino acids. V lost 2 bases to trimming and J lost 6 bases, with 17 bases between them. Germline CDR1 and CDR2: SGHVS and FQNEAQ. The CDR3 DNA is TGTGCCAGCAGCTTATCTATCTTCAGGGATGGTCAGCCCCAGCATTTT. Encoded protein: CASSLSIFRDGQPQHF.

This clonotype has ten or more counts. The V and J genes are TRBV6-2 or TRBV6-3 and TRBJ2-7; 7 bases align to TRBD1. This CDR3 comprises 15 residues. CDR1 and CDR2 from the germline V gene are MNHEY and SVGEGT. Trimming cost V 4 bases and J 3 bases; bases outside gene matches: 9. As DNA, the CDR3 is TGTGCCAGCAGTTTACACCGGACAGGTCGCTACGAGCAGTACTTC. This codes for CASSLHRTGRYEQYF.

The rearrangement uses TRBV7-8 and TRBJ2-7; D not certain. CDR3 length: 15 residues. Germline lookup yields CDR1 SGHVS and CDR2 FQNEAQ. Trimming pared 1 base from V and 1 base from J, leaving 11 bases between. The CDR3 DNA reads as TGTGCCAGCAGCTTAGGGTTAGAACGGTCCTACGAGCAGTACTTC. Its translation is CASSLGLERSYEQYF.

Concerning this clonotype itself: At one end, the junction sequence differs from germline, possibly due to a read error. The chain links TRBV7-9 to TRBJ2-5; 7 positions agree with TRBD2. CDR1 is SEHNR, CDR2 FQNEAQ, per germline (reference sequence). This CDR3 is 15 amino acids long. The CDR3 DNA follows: TGTGCCAGCAGCGCTCCCGGGACTACCTCGGGCACCCGGTACTTC. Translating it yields CASSAPGTTSGTRYF.

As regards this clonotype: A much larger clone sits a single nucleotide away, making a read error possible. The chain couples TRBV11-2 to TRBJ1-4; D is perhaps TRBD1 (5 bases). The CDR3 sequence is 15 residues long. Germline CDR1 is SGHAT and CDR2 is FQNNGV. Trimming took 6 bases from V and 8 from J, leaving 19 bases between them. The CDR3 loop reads CASSHNKGRREKLFF. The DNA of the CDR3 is TGTGCCAGCAGTCATAACAAGGGGCGACGGGAAAAACTGTTTTTT.